The present TCR beta chain was sequenced within a study of cytomegalovirus exposure and HLA in healthy donors. The V gene's germline CDR1 is ENHRY and CDR2 SYGVKD. With 0 bases removed from V and 4 bases from J, the gap between germline ends came to 9 bases. The CDR3 is made up of 14 amino acids. Generated by immunoSEQ multiplex PCR, the TCRdb table keeps only in-frame clones and is missing some. The data hold about 57,000 clones, with approximately 95% observed a single time. Sequencing was carried out using PBMCs. The chain uses TRBV10-3 and TRBJ1-2; possible D gene TRBD1, 6 bases. The origin of this receptor is a woman younger than 30 in good health and CMV-seronegative. CDR3 region: CAISESRGSYGYTF. The CDR3, as DNA: TGTGCCATCAGTGAGTCGAGGGGGTCCTATGGCTACACCTTC.